This entry concerns a single TCR beta chain. The data derive from a study of PD-1 blockade in classical Hodgkin lymphoma. The patients all showed relapse after autologous stem cell transplantation, while their brentuximab vedotin exposure varied. TCRdb's copy holds only in-frame clones and misses some; the assay was immunoSEQ multiplex PCR. Among about 97,000 clones listed, roughly 88% were seen once. Germline CDR1 and CDR2: LGHNA and YNFKEQ. V was clipped by 4 bases and J by 0 bases, with 19 bases between them. CDR3 length: 17 amino acids. The V gene is TRBV4-2, the J gene TRBJ2-7, with a possible D match to TRBD2 (6 bases). This TCR derives from a human donor with classical Hodgkin lymphoma. Sample: peripheral blood mononuclear cells (PBMCs), taken at baseline. The CDR3 reads CASSRTPLGSASYEQYF. CDR3 sequence (DNA): TGTGCCAGCAGCCGAACCCCCCTCGGGAGTGCCTCCTACGAGCAGTACTTC.